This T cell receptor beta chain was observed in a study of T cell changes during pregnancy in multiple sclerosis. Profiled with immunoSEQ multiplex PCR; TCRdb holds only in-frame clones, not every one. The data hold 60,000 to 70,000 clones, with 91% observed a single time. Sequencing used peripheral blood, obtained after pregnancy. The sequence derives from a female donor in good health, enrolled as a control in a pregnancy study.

CDR3: CGRDRGENTGELFF. The CDR3 coding sequence is TGTGGCCGCGACCGGGGGGAGAACACCGGGGAGCTGTTTTTT. This chain links TRBV30 with TRBJ2-2, with 7 bases matching TRBD2. There are 14 residues in the CDR3. Germline CDR1 and CDR2: GTSNPN and SVGIG (reference sequence).